The rows below give T cell receptor beta chains drawn from one sample of a study of blood T cell repertoires in COVID-19. Here immunoSEQ multiplex PCR was the method, and the copy in TCRdb shows in-frame clones only, minus some. Of roughly 350,000 clones in the sample, roughly 85% were seen once. Sequenced input: peripheral blood. All receptors derive from a woman younger than 30 with acute or convalescent COVID-19. Each CDR3 is given with its conserved first and last residue. Fields, in order: V gene, clone size, J gene, D gene, CDR3 protein, CDR3 DNA. D genes are given only for firm matches. Clone size, where shown, is once, few, many, or a class for clones that have expanded.

v_call: TRBV3-1/TRBV3-2
clone_size: -
j_call: TRBJ2-7
d_call: -
cdr3_aa: CASSPTAGVYEQYF
cdr3_nt: TGTGCCAGCAGCCCCACTGCAGGGGTATACGAGCAGTACTTC

v_call: TRBV19
clone_size: -
j_call: TRBJ1-2
d_call: -
cdr3_aa: CASSMHSYGYTF
cdr3_nt: TGTGCCAGTAGTATGCACAGCTATGGCTACACCTTC

v_call: TRBV24-1
clone_size: -
j_call: TRBJ1-2
d_call: -
cdr3_aa: CATSDSNYGYTF
cdr3_nt: TGTGCCACCAGCGACAGTAACTATGGCTACACCTTC

v_call: TRBV27
clone_size: -
j_call: TRBJ1-6
d_call: TRBD1
cdr3_aa: CASSLSQGQGALHF
cdr3_nt: TGTGCCAGCAGTTTAAGCCAGGGGCAGGGGGCCCTCCACTTT

v_call: TRBV27
clone_size: -
j_call: TRBJ1-2
d_call: TRBD1
cdr3_aa: CASREQGGRGYTF
cdr3_nt: TGTGCCAGCAGAGAGCAGGGGGGCCGCGGCTACACCTTC

v_call: TRBV28
clone_size: -
j_call: TRBJ1-2
d_call: -
cdr3_aa: CASSFPSGGYTF
cdr3_nt: TGTGCCAGCAGTTTTCCTTCGGGGGGTTACACCTTC

v_call: TRBV5-1
clone_size: -
j_call: TRBJ2-7
d_call: -
cdr3_aa: CASSLGPMYEQYF
cdr3_nt: TGCGCCAGCAGCTTGGGGCCAATGTACGAGCAGTACTTC

v_call: TRBV24-1
clone_size: -
j_call: TRBJ1-5
d_call: TRBD1
cdr3_aa: CATSDGGRQGTSNQPQHF
cdr3_nt: TGTGCCACCAGTGATGGGGGCCGACAGGGGACAAGCAATCAGCCCCAGCATTTT

v_call: TRBV25-1
clone_size: once
j_call: TRBJ1-6
d_call: -
cdr3_aa: CASSVRSVNSPLHF
cdr3_nt: TGTGCCAGCAGTGTCAGGTCCGTTAATTCACCCCTCCACTTT

v_call: TRBV6-5
clone_size: -
j_call: TRBJ2-2
d_call: -
cdr3_aa: CASSLGLNTGELFF
cdr3_nt: TGTGCCAGCAGTTTAGGACTTAACACCGGGGAGCTGTTTTTT

v_call: TRBV25-1
clone_size: -
j_call: TRBJ2-5
d_call: TRBD2
cdr3_aa: CASSEYSGGQEGATQYF
cdr3_nt: TGTGCCAGCAGTGAATATTCGGGAGGGCAGGAGGGAGCGACCCAGTACTTC

v_call: TRBV14
clone_size: -
j_call: TRBJ1-1
d_call: -
cdr3_aa: CASSLQGIDTEAFF
cdr3_nt: TGTGCCAGCAGCCTACAGGGCATCGACACTGAAGCTTTCTTT

v_call: TRBV9
clone_size: -
j_call: TRBJ2-5
d_call: TRBD2
cdr3_aa: CASSQRSGSGVGETQYF
cdr3_nt: TGTGCCAGCAGCCAGCGTAGTGGTAGCGGGGTGGGAGAGACCCAGTACTTC

v_call: TRBV10-3
clone_size: -
j_call: TRBJ1-4
d_call: -
cdr3_aa: CAISESGQGGDEKLFF
cdr3_nt: TGTGCCATCAGTGAGTCCGGGCAGGGCGGCGATGAAAAACTGTTTTTT